A selection of T cell receptor beta chains follows, all from one sample in a study of T cells in Graves' hyperthyroidism and ophthalmopathy. TCRdb analysed the multiplex PCR reads with MiXCR anew, one entry per CDR3 protein. Among some 270,000 distinct CDR3 sequences listed, roughly 15% were seen once. Source material: blood. The source is a woman between 40 and 55 years old with Graves' hyperthyroidism. Both conserved end residues are part of each CDR3. Each record gives: CDR3 DNA, CDR3 protein, J gene, D gene, clone size, V gene. The D gene is left open where the match is weak. Clone size is given as once, few, many or a size class.

TGTGCCAGCAGGTCCAACTACGAGCAGTACTTC CASRSNYEQYF TRBJ2-7 NA many TRBV28
TGTGCCAGTAATTTCATGACTGAAGCTTTCTTT CASNFMTEAFF TRBJ1-1 NA many TRBV19
TGTGCCATCAGTGATCGTGTAAATCAGCCCCAGCATTTT CAISDRVNQPQHF TRBJ1-5 NA few TRBV10-3
TGTGCCACGTGGACAGGGGGGCGTAGTGGCTACACCTTC CATWTGGRSGYTF TRBJ1-2 TRBD1 many TRBV28
TGCGCCAGCAGCCCCCGGGACAGAGAGAACACCGGGGAGCTGTTTTTT CASSPRDRENTGELFF TRBJ2-2 TRBD1 few TRBV4-1
TGCAGTGCTACGGCAGGGGCCAATGAGCAGTTCTTC CSATAGANEQFF TRBJ2-1 NA many TRBV20-1
TGTGCCAGCAGCCGGGACGGTAGCTCTGGAAACACCATATATTTT CASSRDGSSGNTIYF TRBJ1-3 NA few TRBV7-3
TGTGCCATCAGTGCACAGGGGGAGACCCAGTACTTC CAISAQGETQYF TRBJ2-5 TRBD1 many TRBV10-3
TGTGCCAGCAGTCACGGACTAGCGGGAGCTGAGACCCAGTACTTC CASSHGLAGAETQYF TRBJ2-5 TRBD2 many TRBV12-3/TRBV12-4
TGTGCCAGCAGTGAAATGGCGGGGGCGGGGGAAAAACTGTTTTTT CASSEMAGAGEKLFF TRBJ1-4 NA few TRBV25-1